The present entry profiles one T cell receptor beta chain with its context. Its antigen is not known. The data are from a study of shared clonotypes between healthy human individuals. Trimming removed 3 bases from V and 5 bases from J; junction bases left unmatched: 12. The CDR3 totals 19 residues. The V gene's germline CDR1 is SGDLS and CDR2 YYNGEE. CD45RO negativity and positive selection for CCR7 defined naive CD8 cells, a population that excluded terminally differentiated effector memory CD45RA+ cells. All the donors were Caucasian adults who lived in Nashville, Tennessee. Findings and caveats of the study: Genetic and exposure-history diversity was limited by the few donors. Donor clonotype sharing was expected to depend on sequencing depth. The four-donor shared clonotypes exceeded non-shared clonotypes in generation probability, with non-shared ones scoring lower.

The table came from immunoSEQ multiplex PCR; TCRdb's copy has only in-frame clones and leaves some out. The sample shows approximately 810,000 clones, roughly 92% of them seen only once. The genes are TRBV9 and TRBJ2-2; the match to TRBD2 covers 14 bases. Sequencing used naive CD8+ T cells sorted from blood. This TCR came from a man younger than 40 in good health. The CDR3: CASSARTSGRLPGTGELFF. CDR3 DNA sequence: TGTGCCAGCAGCGCCAGGACTAGCGGGAGGCTCCCGGGGACCGGGGAGCTGTTTTTT.